This T cell receptor beta chain comes out of a study of identical twins (dated by TCRdb to the mid-2010s). Study-level background: To test whether fetal clonotypes persist, this study deep-sequenced TCR alpha and beta repertoires from monozygotic twins, from unrelated adults of various ages, and from cord blood. To rule out contamination, replicate twin experiments were performed at different times with different library preparation protocols.

Library prep was done by 5' RACE. These reads were obtained on an Illumina HiSeq 2000. Template switching added a universal primer binding site, and the final cDNA carried a unique molecular identifier that allowed TCR cDNA molecules to be counted accurately. First-strand cDNA for TCR alpha and beta chains was synthesized from specific primers in the conserved constant-segment region. Each cDNA library was double barcoded, with a SMART-Mk sample barcode plus Illumina barcodes, to control for contamination. TruSeq adapter sequences and Illumina sample barcodes were added in two successive PCR steps. TCR alpha and beta cDNA libraries were sequenced on the Illumina HiSeq platform with custom primers. The study's processing was this. Raw reads were processed with MiGEC to extract unique molecular identifiers, and MiXCR was used to determine CDR3 positions. Recombination models were inferred per individual with the repgenHMM and IGoR tools using an EM algorithm. The analysis of shared clonotypes was done with the tcR package in R, with sharing normalized by the product of cloneset sizes. To study raw recombination without the effects of thymic and clonal selection, out-of-frame nonproductive sequences were analyzed. The public reads were quality trimmed at Q25 with fastp and then assembled into clones with MiXCR by TCRdb, keeping productive beta chains. When rows share a CDR3 protein, they turn into one entry using the most common DNA and genes. TCRdb's processing, not the study's, gives the V and J calls here. The sample table records hundreds of thousands of distinct CDR3 sequences; around 6% of these occur just once. The ten largest clones represent about 2% of the sample.

Beyond this particular receptor, the publication reports: Compared with coincidental sharing between unrelated individuals, out-of-frame TCR alpha sequences shared between twins showed an excess of sequences with low generation probability. The excess sharing between twins in beta out-of-frame sequences was weaker because fewer shared sequences reduced the signal-to-noise ratio. Zero-insertion analyses could be partly confounded by invariant T cells such as MAIT and iNKT, although diverse VJ usage argued against such confounding for most clonotypes. In monozygotic twins, out-of-frame TCR alpha sharing was systematically underestimated by recombination models, although the models agreed with sharing between unrelated individuals. Abundant cord blood beta clonotypes had fewer insertions, young adult naive repertoires showed a similar but weaker trend, and memory repertoires showed no such trend. Because the same donors could not be followed over many years, conclusions were based on cross-sectional statistical analysis.

Every donor in the study was a healthy Caucasian. The study also sequenced three unrelated non-twin adults: a male aged 18 to 29, a male aged 50 to 60 and a female aged 50 to 60. Miltenyi CD45RO+ enrichment and human naive T-cell isolation kits were used to isolate memory (CD45RO+) and naive T cells from PBMC. This clonotype was picked up a small number of times. The antigen it recognizes is unknown. Per-nucleotide qualities are absent, and no much larger clonotype sits a single base away. The clonotype comes from a man aged 18 to 35 in good health. The sequencing input was naive T cells sorted from blood. The sample's cell subset or site, from its label and the paper: cells isolated with a human naive T-cell isolation kit.

The DNA reads TGTGCCAGCAGCTTAGGTGGGAGCATGACAGATACGCAGTATTTT. The encoded protein is CASSLGGSMTDTQYF. The sequence links TRBV7-9 to TRBJ2-3; a weak D assignment points to TRBD2 (5 bases agree). V is shortened by 1 base, J by 3 bases, and the region joining them spans 11 bases. The CDR3, from cysteine to phenylalanine, totals 15 residues. The CDR3 DNA has 45 bases and is translated from base 1. From the germline V gene (reference sequence), CDR1 is SEHNR and CDR2 is FQNEAQ. Full variable domain (CDR3 extended with the reference TRBV7-9 and TRBJ2-3 proteins): DTGVSQNPRHKITKRGQNVTFRCDPISEHNRLYWYRQTLGQGPEFLTYFQNEAQLEKSRLLSDRFSAERPKGSFSTLEIQRTEQGDSAMYLCASSLGGSMTDTQYFGPGTRLTVL.